This TCR beta chain was profiled in a study of shared clonotypes between healthy human individuals. The CDR3 has 14 residues. V trimming: 4 bases; J trimming: 4 bases; junction bases outside the gene matches: 3. The germline gives CDR1 MNHNS, CDR2 SASEGT. As to this clone: Its antigen is not known.

Study outcomes and limitations: Clonotypes which were not shared had lower generation probabilities than clonotypes that all four donors shared.

Only Caucasian adults living in Nashville, Tennessee served as donors. Assay runs were performed at deep level. TCRdb's table, derived via immunoSEQ multiplex PCR, lists solely in-frame clones and lacks some. The sample consists of more than 850,000 clones, about 80% of them appearing once. The sequenced sample was memory CD4+ T cells from PBMCs. The sample's subset: CD45RA-negative fraction. This TCR was sampled from a man aged 18-30 years in good health. Some clones in this sample may be carry-over from other donors' samples. This chain joins TRBV6-1 and TRBJ2-7; 11 nucleotides align to TRBD1. The CDR3 loop reads CASSGDRGLYEQYF. CDR3 in DNA: TGTGCCAGCAGTGGGGACAGGGGGTTGTACGAGCAGTACTTC.